This TCR beta chain emerged from a study of blood T cell repertoires in COVID-19. Study context: Both acute and convalescent COVID-19 samples were obtained from the United States, Italy and Spain. T cells, B-cell-depleted T cells, or PBMCs supplied cDNA or gDNA.

This CDR3 is built from 15 residues. The germline V gene has CDR1 LGHDT and CDR2 YNNKEL (reference sequence). Trimming cost V 1 base and J 8 bases; bases outside gene matches: 10. Authors' data handling: Estimation of nucleated cell counts relied on the amplification of reference gene primers. Generated by immunoSEQ multiplex PCR, the TCRdb table keeps only in-frame clones and is missing some. The V and J calls and clone size are taken from that table; D and trimming were inferred from the DNA. The top ten hold around 10% of the sample, which has over 250,000 clones, approximately 85% seen once. Sample: peripheral blood. The receptor was derived from a woman in her seventies with acute or convalescent COVID-19. This chain connects TRBV3-1 (or the pseudogene TRBV3-2) to TRBJ1-2, with TRBD1 matching over 7 bases. CDR3 nucleotide sequence: TGTGCCAGCAGCCAAGGGACAGGCGGGTTTGACGGCTACACCTTC. Residues: CASSQGTGGFDGYTF.